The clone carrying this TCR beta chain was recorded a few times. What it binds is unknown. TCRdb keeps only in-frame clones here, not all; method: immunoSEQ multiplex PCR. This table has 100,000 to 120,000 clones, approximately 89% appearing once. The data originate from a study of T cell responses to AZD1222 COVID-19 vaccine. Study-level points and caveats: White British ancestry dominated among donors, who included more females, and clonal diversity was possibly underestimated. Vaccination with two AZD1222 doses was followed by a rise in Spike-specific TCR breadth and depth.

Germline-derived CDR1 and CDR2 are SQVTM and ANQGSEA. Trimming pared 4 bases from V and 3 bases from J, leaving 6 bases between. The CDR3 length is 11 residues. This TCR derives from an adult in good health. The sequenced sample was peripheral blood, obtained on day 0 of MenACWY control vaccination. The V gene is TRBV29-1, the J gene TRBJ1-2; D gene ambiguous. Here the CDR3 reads CSVGTDYGYTF. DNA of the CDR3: TGCAGCGTTGGGACGGACTATGGCTACACCTTC.